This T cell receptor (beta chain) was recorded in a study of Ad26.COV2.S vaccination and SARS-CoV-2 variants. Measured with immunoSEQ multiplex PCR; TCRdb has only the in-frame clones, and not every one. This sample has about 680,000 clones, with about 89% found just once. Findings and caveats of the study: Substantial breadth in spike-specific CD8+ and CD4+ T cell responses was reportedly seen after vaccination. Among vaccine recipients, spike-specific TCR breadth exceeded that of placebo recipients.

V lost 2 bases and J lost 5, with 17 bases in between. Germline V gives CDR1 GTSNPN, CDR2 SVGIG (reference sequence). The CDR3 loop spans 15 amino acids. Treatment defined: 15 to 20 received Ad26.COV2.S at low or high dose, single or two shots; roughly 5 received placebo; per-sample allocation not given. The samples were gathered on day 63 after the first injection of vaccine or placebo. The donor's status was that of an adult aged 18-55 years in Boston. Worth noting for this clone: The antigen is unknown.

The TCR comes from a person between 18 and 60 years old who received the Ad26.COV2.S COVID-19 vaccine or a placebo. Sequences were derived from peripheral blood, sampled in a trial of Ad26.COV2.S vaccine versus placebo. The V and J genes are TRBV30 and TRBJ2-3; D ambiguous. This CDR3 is CAWSMKAAAIDTQYF. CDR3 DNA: TGTGCCTGGAGTATGAAGGCAGCCGCGATAGATACGCAGTATTTT.